This passage covers 18 T cell receptor beta chains from one sample sequenced in a study of blood T cell repertoires in COVID-19. Generated by immunoSEQ multiplex PCR, the TCRdb table keeps only in-frame clones and is missing some. The sample yields about 330,000 clones, around 88% seen once. What was sequenced was peripheral blood. The source of these receptors is a woman aged 45-65 years with acute or convalescent COVID-19.

The V and J genes are TRBV25-1 and TRBJ1-6; D might be TRBD1 (6 bases). With 6 bases removed from V and 9 bases from J, the gap between germline ends came to 12 bases. There are 13 residues in the CDR3. CDR1 and CDR2 (germline): MGHDK, SYGVNS. The CDR3 protein is CASRDSLGSPLHF. DNA for the CDR3: TGTGCCAGCAGGGACAGTCTTGGTTCACCCCTCCACTTT.

V usage is TRBV4-1 and J usage is TRBJ2-5; 13 bases agree with TRBD2. Germline assignment: CDR1 MGHRA and CDR2 YSYEKL. This CDR3 spans 15 amino acids. The ends lost 4 bases at V and 4 bases at J; junction bases unmatched: 3. The CDR3 reads CASSPGLAGSETQYF. CDR3 sequence (DNA): TGCGCCAGCAGCCCGGGACTAGCGGGATCAGAGACCCAGTACTTC.

This clone occurred once. The chain combines TRBV11-1 with TRBJ1-1; D remains ambiguous. CDR1 is SGHAT, CDR2 FQDESV, per germline (reference sequence). The CDR3 spans 16 residues. The V end was cut by 5 bases, the J end by 4 bases, with 20 bases between. As DNA, the CDR3 is TGTGCCAGCAGCCGCGGGGTGGCTGGGTTGAGCACTGAAGCTTTCTTT. The encoded protein is CASSRGVAGLSTEAFF.

CDR3 loop: CASSYKSGLAAEQYF. The CDR3 bases are TGTGCCAGCAGCTACAAATCGGGCCTAGCGGCCGAGCAGTACTTC. This chain uses TRBV5-4 with TRBJ2-7; 7 nucleotides align to TRBD2. The CDR3 totals 15 residues. The trim removed 3 bases at V and 6 bases at J, leaving 12 bases unmatched. CDR1 and CDR2 from the germline V gene are SGHNT and YYREEE (reference sequence).

V is TRBV10-3 and J is TRBJ1-4, with 7 bases matching TRBD1. The germline V gene has CDR1 ENHRY and CDR2 SYGVKD. Unmatched junction bases numbered 6, after V lost 3 bases and J lost 5 bases. The CDR3 contains 15 residues. Here the CDR3 DNA reads TGTGCCATCAGTGATACGACAGGGCGGAATGAAAAACTGTTTTTT. Translating it yields CAISDTTGRNEKLFF.

The chain uses TRBV5-6 and TRBJ2-7; D perhaps matches TRBD2 (5 bases). The CDR3 extends over 16 amino acids. The V gene lost 4 bases and the J gene lost 0 bases, with 17 bases spanning the gap. Germline V gene lookup returns CDR1 SGHDT and CDR2 YYEEEE. The CDR3 region has the DNA TGTGCCAGCAGCCCCACTTGGGAGTCGGGCTCCTACGAGCAGTACTTC. Protein sequence: CASSPTWESGSYEQYF.

The chain uses TRBV5-4 and TRBJ2-2, with TRBD2 as a possible D gene (7 bases). CDR3 length equals 16 residues. The germline V and J ends were trimmed by 4 bases and 6 bases, with 19 bases remaining between them. Germline V gene sequence: CDR1 SGHNT, CDR2 YYREEE (reference sequence). CDR3 amino acids: CASSPKGGVSPGELFF. CDR3 nucleotide sequence: TGTGCCAGCAGCCCGAAGGGGGGGGTGTCGCCCGGGGAGCTGTTTTTT.

The V call is TRBV3-1 (or the pseudogene TRBV3-2), the J call TRBJ1-2; D remains unclear. Germline values: CDR1 LGHDT, CDR2 YNNKEL (reference sequence). The CDR3 runs to 14 residues. Trimming took 4 bases from V and 8 from J, leaving 17 bases between them. In DNA form, the CDR3 reads TGTGCCAGCAGCCCCCCCGGAGGCGGAAGGGGCTACACCTTC. This encodes CASSPPGGGRGYTF.

The V gene is TRBV20-1, the J gene TRBJ2-7, with D uncertain. The CDR3 sequence is 14 residues long. The V end lost 3 bases, the J end lost 4 bases, and 16 bases lay between the germline ends. The germline V gene has CDR1 DFQATT and CDR2 SNEGSKA (reference sequence). In DNA form, the CDR3 reads TGCAGTGCTAGTCCTACCCAGGTTTGGTACGAGCAGTACGTC. It translates to CSASPTQVWYEQYV.

The J gene is TRBJ2-3, the V gene TRBV27, with D unclear. CDR1 and CDR2 (germline): MNHEY, SMNVEV (reference sequence). The CDR3 runs 17 residues. Trimming took 2 bases from V and 4 from J, leaving 19 bases between them. This CDR3 is CASSLRATPTDSDTQYF. In nucleotides, the CDR3 is TGTGCCAGCAGTTTAAGAGCGACTCCCACCGACTCAGATACGCAGTATTTT.

The rearrangement joins TRBV2 to TRBJ2-7; D unclear. Germline assignment: CDR1 SNHLY and CDR2 FYNNEI. The V end was cut by 6 bases, the J end by 3 bases, with 9 bases between. This CDR3 spans 12 amino acids. Here the CDR3 reads CASSREIYEQYV. DNA for the CDR3: TGTGCCAGCAGCCGAGAGATCTACGAGCAGTACGTC.

V gene TRBV2 combines with J gene TRBJ1-5, with D possibly being TRBD1 (5 bases). Germline V gene sequence: CDR1 SNHLY, CDR2 FYNNEI. V was clipped by 7 bases and J by 6 bases, with 16 bases between them. The CDR3 is made up of 14 amino acids. CDR3 nucleotides: TGTGCCAGCAACCCTACAGGTTCCAGTCAGCCCCAGCATTTT. Amino acid sequence: CASNPTGSSQPQHF.

J is TRBJ1-3 and V is TRBV30; TRBD1 matches at 8 bases. The CDR3 runs to 17 residues. In germline, CDR1 is GTSNPN, CDR2 SVGIG (reference sequence). The junction had 9 bases not matched to a gene; V was cut back by 2 bases and J by 0 bases. DNA of the CDR3: TGTGCCTGGAGTAGGCCGGGGACAGGCCGCTCTGGAAACACCATATATTTT. Translating gives CAWSRPGTGRSGNTIYF.

The rearrangement uses TRBV6-1 and TRBJ1-2; TRBD1 matches at 9 bases. Germline values: CDR1 MNHNS, CDR2 SASEGT. With V trimmed by 3 bases and J by 8 bases, 7 bases remained unmatched. The CDR3 covers 14 residues. In nucleotides, the CDR3 is TGTGCCAGCAGTGACCCGGACAGGGGCTGGGGCTACACCTTC. This encodes CASSDPDRGWGYTF.

V and J are TRBV3-1 (or the pseudogene TRBV3-2) and TRBJ2-2; D not certain. The CDR3 is made up of 13 amino acids. The germline CDR1 and CDR2 sequences are LGHDT and YNNKEL (reference sequence). Between the trimmed V and J ends, which lost 4 bases and 4 bases, there was a span of 7 bases. CDR3 protein: CASSLWSTGELFF. The DNA of the CDR3 is TGTGCCAGCAGCCTCTGGAGCACCGGGGAGCTGTTTTTT.

DNA of the CDR3: TGTGCCATCAGGCCGGGTAGCGGGAGACCGTCCTACAATGAGCAGTTCTTC. Amino acids: CAIRPGSGRPSYNEQFF. The chain uses TRBV10-3 and TRBJ2-1, with 9 positions matching TRBD2. Trimming removed 6 bases from V and 1 base from J; junction bases left unmatched: 10. Germline-derived CDR1 and CDR2 are ENHRY and SYGVKD. The CDR3 is 17 amino acids.

J is TRBJ2-5 and V is TRBV7-2, with 8 bases fitting TRBD2. Germline V gene sequence: CDR1 SGHTA, CDR2 FQGNSA. V dropped 1 base and J dropped 7; count of bases not matched to a gene: 8. The CDR3 contains 15 residues. The CDR3 here is CASSLVAGREWTQYF. The DNA for the CDR3 is TGTGCCAGCAGCTTAGTAGCGGGAAGAGAGTGGACCCAGTACTTC. Full variable domain (remainder filled in from reference TRBV7-2 and TRBJ2-5): GAGVSQSPSNKVTEKGKDVELRCDPISGHTALYWYRQSLGQGLEFLIYFQGNSAPDKSGLPSDRFSAERTGGSVSTLTIQRTQQEDSAVYLCASSLVAGREWTQYFGPGTRLLVL.

The chain is built from TRBV2 and TRBJ1-2, with 10 bases that match TRBD1. This CDR3 contains 15 residues. Germline CDR1 is SNHLY and CDR2 is FYNNEI. Germline trimming cut 6 bases from V and 4 bases from J; bases unmatched to any gene: 8. CDR3 loop: CASSPDRGLVYGYTF. CDR3 DNA sequence: TGTGCCAGCAGCCCCGACAGGGGGCTGGTCTATGGCTACACCTTC.